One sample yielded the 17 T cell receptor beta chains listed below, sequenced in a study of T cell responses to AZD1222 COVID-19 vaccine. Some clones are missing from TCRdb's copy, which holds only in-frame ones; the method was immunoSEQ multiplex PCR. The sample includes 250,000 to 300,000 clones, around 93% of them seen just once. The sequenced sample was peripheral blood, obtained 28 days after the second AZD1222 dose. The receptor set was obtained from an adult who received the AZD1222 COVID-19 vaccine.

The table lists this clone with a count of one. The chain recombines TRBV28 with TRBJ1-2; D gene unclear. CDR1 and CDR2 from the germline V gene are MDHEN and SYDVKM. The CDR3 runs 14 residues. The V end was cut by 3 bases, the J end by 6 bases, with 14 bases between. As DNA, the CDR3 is TGTGCCAGCAGTTTGAGGGATTCGAGGAATGGCTACACCTTC. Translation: CASSLRDSRNGYTF.

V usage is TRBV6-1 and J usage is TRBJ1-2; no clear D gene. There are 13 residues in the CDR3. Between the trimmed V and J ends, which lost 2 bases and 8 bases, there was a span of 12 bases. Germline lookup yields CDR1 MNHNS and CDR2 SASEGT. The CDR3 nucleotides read TGTGCCAGCAGTGAACTAGGTTCCTCGGGCTACACCTTC. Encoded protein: CASSELGSSGYTF.

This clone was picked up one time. The CDR3 bases are TGTGCCAGCAGTCGTTACAGGGTTCGTACCGGGGAGCTGTTTTTT. Amino acid sequence: CASSRYRVRTGELFF. The rearrangement links TRBV28 to TRBJ2-2; D perhaps matches TRBD1 (6 bases). With 5 bases removed from V and 5 bases from J, the gap between germline ends came to 15 bases. Germline V gene data show CDR1 as MDHEN and CDR2 as SYDVKM. The CDR3 loop spans 15 amino acids.

CDR3 protein: CASSLGDRAEAFF. The CDR3 DNA reads as TGCGCCAGCAGCTTGGGGGACAGGGCTGAAGCTTTCTTT. This chain joins TRBV5-1 and TRBJ1-1; the match to TRBD1 covers 9 bases. Germline values: CDR1 SGHRS, CDR2 YFSETQ. The CDR3 length is 13 residues. V was pared by 0 bases and J by 6 bases, with 0 bases of the junction left unmatched.

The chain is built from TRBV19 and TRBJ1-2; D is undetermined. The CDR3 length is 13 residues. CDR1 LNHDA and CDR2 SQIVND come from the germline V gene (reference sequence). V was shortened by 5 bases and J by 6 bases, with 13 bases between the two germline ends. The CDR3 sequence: CASSARPGHGYTF. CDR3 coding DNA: TGTGCCAGTAGTGCTAGACCTGGGCATGGCTACACCTTC. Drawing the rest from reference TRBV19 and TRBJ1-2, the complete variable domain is DGGITQSPKYLFRKEGQNVTLSCEQNLNHDAMYWYRQDPGQGLRLIYYSQIVNDFQKGDIAEGYSVSREKKESFPLTVTSAQKNPTAFYLCASSARPGHGYTFGSGTRLTVV.

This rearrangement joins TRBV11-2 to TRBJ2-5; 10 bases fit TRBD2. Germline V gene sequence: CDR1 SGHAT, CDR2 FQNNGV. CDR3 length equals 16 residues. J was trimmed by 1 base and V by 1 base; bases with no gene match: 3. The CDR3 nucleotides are TGTGCCAGCAGCTTAGCTAGCGGGAGCGGCCAAGAGACCCAGTACTTC. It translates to CASSLASGSGQETQYF. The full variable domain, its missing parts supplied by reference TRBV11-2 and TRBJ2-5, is EAGVAQSPRYKIIEKRQSVAFWCNPISGHATLYWYQQILGQGPKLLIQFQNNGVVDDSQLPKDRFSAERLKGVDSTLKIQPAKLEDSAVYLCASSLASGSGQETQYFGPGTRLLVL.

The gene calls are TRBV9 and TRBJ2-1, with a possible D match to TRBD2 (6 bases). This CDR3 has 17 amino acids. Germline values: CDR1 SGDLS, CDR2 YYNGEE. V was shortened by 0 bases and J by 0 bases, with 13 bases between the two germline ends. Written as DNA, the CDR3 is TGTGCCAGCAGCGTAGGTCAGCGGGCCAGCTCCTACAATGAGCAGTTCTTC. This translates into CASSVGQRASSYNEQFF.

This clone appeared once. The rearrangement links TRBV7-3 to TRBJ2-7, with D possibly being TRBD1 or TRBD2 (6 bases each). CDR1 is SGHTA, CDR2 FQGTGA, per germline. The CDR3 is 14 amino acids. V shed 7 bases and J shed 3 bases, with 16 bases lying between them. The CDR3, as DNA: TGTGCCAGCAAGACGCGGGACACAAACTACGAGCAGTACTTC. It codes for CASKTRDTNYEQYF.

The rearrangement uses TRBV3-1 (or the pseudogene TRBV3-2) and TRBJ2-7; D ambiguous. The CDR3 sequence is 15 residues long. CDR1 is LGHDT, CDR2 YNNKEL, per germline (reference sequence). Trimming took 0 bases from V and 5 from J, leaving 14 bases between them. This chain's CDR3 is CASSQESLTPDEQYF. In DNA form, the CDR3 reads TGTGCCAGCAGCCAAGAGAGCCTAACCCCTGACGAGCAGTACTTC.

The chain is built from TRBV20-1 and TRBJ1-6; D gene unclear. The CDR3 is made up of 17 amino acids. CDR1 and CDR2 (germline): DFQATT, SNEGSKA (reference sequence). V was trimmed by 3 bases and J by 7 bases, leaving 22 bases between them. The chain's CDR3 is CSASRLPKAEGNSPLHF. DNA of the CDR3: TGCAGTGCTAGTCGACTCCCAAAGGCAGAGGGAAATTCACCCCTCCACTTT.

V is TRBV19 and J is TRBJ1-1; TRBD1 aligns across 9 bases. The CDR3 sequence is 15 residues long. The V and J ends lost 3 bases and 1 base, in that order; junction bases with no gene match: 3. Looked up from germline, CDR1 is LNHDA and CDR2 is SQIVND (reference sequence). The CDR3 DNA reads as TGTGCCAGTAGTATCAAGGGACAGGGGAACACTGAAGCTTTCTTT. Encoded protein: CASSIKGQGNTEAFF.

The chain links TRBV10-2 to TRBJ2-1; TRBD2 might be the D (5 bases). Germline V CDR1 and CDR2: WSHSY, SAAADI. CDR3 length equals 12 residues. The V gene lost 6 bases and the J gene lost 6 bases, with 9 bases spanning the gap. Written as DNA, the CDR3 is TGCGCCAGCAGAGGACTTTCCAATGAGCAGTTCTTC. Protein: CASRGLSNEQFF.

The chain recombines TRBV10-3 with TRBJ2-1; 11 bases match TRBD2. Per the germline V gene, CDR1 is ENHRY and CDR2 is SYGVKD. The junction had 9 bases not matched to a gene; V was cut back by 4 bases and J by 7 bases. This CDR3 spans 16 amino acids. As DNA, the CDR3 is TGTGCCATCAGTGGGCAGACTAGCGGGGTGCGAAATGAGCAGTTCTTC. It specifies CAISGQTSGVRNEQFF.

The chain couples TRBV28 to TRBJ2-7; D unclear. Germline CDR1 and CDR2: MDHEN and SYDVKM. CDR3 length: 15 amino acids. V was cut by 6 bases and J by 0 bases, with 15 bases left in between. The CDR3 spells CASRRGASGSYEQYF. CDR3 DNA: TGTGCCAGCAGAAGAGGAGCGTCCGGCTCCTACGAGCAGTACTTC.

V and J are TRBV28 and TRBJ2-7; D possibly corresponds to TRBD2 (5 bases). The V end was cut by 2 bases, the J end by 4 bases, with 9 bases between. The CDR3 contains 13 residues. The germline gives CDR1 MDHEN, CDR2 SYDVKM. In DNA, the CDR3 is TGTGCCAGCAGTTTACACCTAGCTTACGAGCAGTACTTC. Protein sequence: CASSLHLAYEQYF.

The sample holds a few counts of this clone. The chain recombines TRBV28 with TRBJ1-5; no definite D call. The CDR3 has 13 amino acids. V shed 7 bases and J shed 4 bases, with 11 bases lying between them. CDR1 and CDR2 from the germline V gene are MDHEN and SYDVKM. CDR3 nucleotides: TGTGCCAGCAAGACCGGACGGAATCAGCCCCAGCATTTT. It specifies CASKTGRNQPQHF.

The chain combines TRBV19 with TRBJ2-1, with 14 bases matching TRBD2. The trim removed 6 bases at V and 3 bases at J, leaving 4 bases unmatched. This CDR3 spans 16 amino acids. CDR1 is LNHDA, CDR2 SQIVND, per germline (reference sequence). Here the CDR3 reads CASRGLAGDRYNEQFF. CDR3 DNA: TGTGCCAGTAGGGGACTAGCGGGAGATCGCTACAATGAGCAGTTCTTC.